This is a list of T cell receptor beta chains from one sample in a study of blood T cell repertoires in COVID-19. The table came from immunoSEQ multiplex PCR; TCRdb's copy has only in-frame clones and leaves some out. The data show some 300,000 clones, with 89% seen just once and 1.5% to 2% held by the top ten. Sequenced sample: PBMCs or T cells enriched from blood (not recorded which). Receptors originate from a woman aged 40 to 49 who had recovered from COVID-19. Each CDR3 is given with its conserved first and last residue. A D gene is named only where the DNA matches it firmly. Some rows mark clone size as missing; the rest say once, few, many or name a class of expanded clone.

v_call	d_call	j_call	clone_size	cdr3_nt	cdr3_aa
TRBV4-2	TRBD2	TRBJ2-1	-	TGTGCCAGCAGCCAACTTAGCGGGGGCTACAATGAGCAGTTCTTC	CASSQLSGGYNEQFF
TRBV5-1	-	TRBJ2-2	once	TGCGCCAGCAGAAGTAAGGAGGTCACCGGGGAGCTGTTTTTT	CASRSKEVTGELFF
TRBV19	TRBD1	TRBJ1-6	-	TGTGCCAGTAGGATGGACAGGGGGATTTCCCTTTCACCCCTCCACTTT	CASRMDRGISLSPLHF
TRBV18	-	TRBJ1-3	-	TGTGCCAGTTCTTTCGGTAGCTCTGGAAACACCATATATTTT	CASSFGSSGNTIYF
TRBV14	TRBD2	TRBJ2-7	few	TGTGCCAGCAGCCAGGAAACTAGCGGGGCCAAGAGCTCCTACGAGCAGTACTTC	CASSQETSGAKSSYEQYF
TRBV21-1	-	TRBJ2-1	-	TGTGCCGGGGCCCCTACAGGCTACAATGAGCAGTTCTTC	CAGAPTGYNEQFF
TRBV1	-	TRBJ2-7	-	TGCACCAGCACAGGGCTAGCGGGGTTCTACGAGCAGTACTTC	CTSTGLAGFYEQYF
TRBV16	-	TRBJ1-5	-	TGTGCCAGCAGCCAACAGATTGATCAGCCCCAGCATTTT	CASSQQIDQPQHF
TRBV19	-	TRBJ1-4	-	TGTGCCAGTAGTATATTCGGAGGGGCAACTAATGAAAAACTGTTTTTT	CASSIFGGATNEKLFF
TRBV18	TRBD1	TRBJ2-5	-	TGTGCCAGCTCACCGGGGGACAGCGCCCAAGAGACCCAGTACTTC	CASSPGDSAQETQYF
TRBV7-3	TRBD1	TRBJ1-1	-	TGTGCCAGCAGCTTAACGGGGACAGGGGGCTTCACTGAAGCTTTCTTT	CASSLTGTGGFTEAFF
TRBV28	-	TRBJ1-6	-	TGTGCCACCCTAGCGGGACAAAGAGATGGGCCCCTCCACTTT	CATLAGQRDGPLHF
TRBV30	TRBD1	TRBJ1-2	-	TGTGCCTCAGTCATAGACAGGGGGTATGGCTACACCTTC	CASVIDRGYGYTF
TRBV5-6	-	TRBJ2-3	-	TGTGCCAGCAGCTCGACCAGGGGGGCAGATACGCAGTATTTT	CASSSTRGADTQYF
TRBV6-1	-	TRBJ2-1	few	TGTGCCAGCAGTGAAGGGGGTTGGGGGCCTCCCCGGGTTGAGCAGTTCTTC	CASSEGGWGPPRVEQFF
TRBV9	-	TRBJ1-5	-	TGTGCCAGCAGCGTAGGGGGCCTCAATCAGCCCCAGCATTTT	CASSVGGLNQPQHF
TRBV7-8	-	TRBJ1-6	-	TGTGCCAGCAGCTTAGTGAGAAATTCACCCCTCCACTTT	CASSLVRNSPLHF
TRBV5-6	TRBD2	TRBJ2-2	-	TGTGCCAGCAGCCTTACCGGACTAGCGGGAGTTGTCGGGGAGCTGTTTTTT	CASSLTGLAGVVGELFF
TRBV30	-	TRBJ2-3	-	TGTGCCTGGAGTGTACTAACCCCAGATACGCAGTATTTT	CAWSVLTPDTQYF
TRBV18	TRBD2	TRBJ2-2	-	TGTGCCAGCTCACCGACGGGTAGCGGGCACACCGGGGAGCTGTTTTTT	CASSPTGSGHTGELFF
TRBV3-1/TRBV3-2	TRBD2	TRBJ2-7	-	TGTGCCAGCAGCCCAAAAGGGCGACTAGCGGGAAGCTACGAGCAGTACTTC	CASSPKGRLAGSYEQYF
TRBV15	-	TRBJ1-5	-	TGTGCCACCAGCAGAGTAACAGGAAACTATCAGCCCCAGCATTTT	CATSRVTGNYQPQHF
TRBV7-9	TRBD2	TRBJ2-5	-	TGTGCCAGCAGCTTAAGGGCGGGAGGGGAGACCCAGTACTTC	CASSLRAGGETQYF